The T cell receptor beta chain under discussion was sequenced for a study of blood T cells in healthy people across ages. Study observations and caveats: Both naive CD4+ cell counts and diversity were greater in long-lived donors than in aged donors. It was held that the diversity estimates obtained from one million T cells were underestimates.

V shed 6 bases, J shed 7 bases, and the junction held 11 bases outside the gene matches. The CDR3 sequence is 14 residues long. The germline V gene has CDR1 SQVTM and CDR2 ANQGSEA. Note on this clonotype: Its antigen remains unknown.

Using a J-beta primer mix together with a sample-barcoded 5' primer, a second PCR was run for roughly 7 to 12 cycles. CDR3-containing paired-end reads numbered at least 3 million in each sample. TCRdb ran MiXCR on the 5' RACE reads and lists one entry per CDR3 protein. The sample lists fewer than 2,000,000 distinct CDR3 sequences; about two fifths were seen once. The source material was blood. V and J are TRBV29-1 and TRBJ2-4; 8 nucleotides align to TRBD2. The TCR was taken from a human donor in good health. Written as DNA, the CDR3 is TGCAGCGTGCGACAGGATACGGGGGGGAACATTCAGTACTTC. As protein: CSVRQDTGGNIQYF.